The source of this T cell receptor beta chain is a study of cytomegalovirus exposure and HLA in healthy donors. CDR1 and CDR2 from the germline V gene are SNHLY and FYNNEI. V lost 1 base and J lost 3, with 10 bases in between. This CDR3 has 15 residues. Use of 60 Vbeta and 13 Jbeta primers characterized the PCR. TCRdb's table, derived via immunoSEQ multiplex PCR, lists solely in-frame clones and lacks some. The repertoire holds 150,000 to 200,000 clones, around three quarters seen once, with about 2.5% in the top ten. The origin of this receptor is a woman in her forties or fifties in good health and CMV-seronegative. This chain joins TRBV2 and TRBJ1-5; D ambiguous. The sequenced material came from PBMCs. The CDR3 DNA sequence: TGTGCCAGCAGTGAAGGACTCAGAGACAATCAGCCCCAGCATTTT. Translated, it gives CASSEGLRDNQPQHF.